The 2 T cell receptor beta chains listed next were all sequenced from one sample in a study of T cells in Graves' hyperthyroidism and ophthalmopathy. RNA transcripts served as the template for amplifying TCR beta CDR3 regions. The HTBI set primed first-round TCR CDR3 RT-PCR. One entry per CDR3 protein, called by TCRdb with MiXCR from the multiplex PCR reads. The sample gives about 180,000 distinct CDR3 sequences, over 15% of which show up once; around 29% is in the top ten. Sequences were obtained from blood. The receptors stem from a woman between 45 and 60 years old with Graves' hyperthyroidism.

This clonotype was seen repeatedly, ten times or more. An end of the junction differs from the germline gene, which may be a read error. In DNA form, the CDR3 reads TGTGCCAGCAGTTTAACAGGATCCGGACGAGGTGTGGACTTC. The encoded protein is CASSLTGSGRGVDF. J is TRBJ2-5 and V is TRBV28; D perhaps matches TRBD1 (5 bases). The CDR3 runs 14 residues. Germline CDR1 MDHEN, CDR2 SYDVKM.

At least ten counts were recorded for this clonotype. The J gene is TRBJ1-1, the V gene TRBV19, with 9 bases lining up with TRBD1. V trimming: 6 bases; J trimming: 0 bases; junction bases outside the gene matches: 5. Germline CDR1 reads LNHDA; CDR2 reads SQIVND (reference sequence). This CDR3 contains 15 residues. DNA of the CDR3: TGTGCCAGTAGGGGGGACAGGGCAATGAACACTGAAGCTTTCTTT. Protein product: CASRGDRAMNTEAFF. The whole variable domain, filled in from reference TRBV19 and TRBJ1-1, reads DGGITQSPKYLFRKEGQNVTLSCEQNLNHDAMYWYRQDPGQGLRLIYYSQIVNDFQKGDIAEGYSVSREKKESFPLTVTSAQKNPTAFYLCASRGDRAMNTEAFFGQGTRLTVV.